This TCR beta chain emerged from a study of blood T cell repertoires in COVID-19. Turning to the study itself: Two negative PCRs, clearance, or symptom resolution had been documented for recovered Cohort 3 donors. Sample material is recorded as cDNA or gDNA derived from T cells, B-cell-depleted T cells, or PBMCs.

Clinical history reported by participants formed the basis on which cohorts were assigned. Here immunoSEQ multiplex PCR was the method, and the copy in TCRdb shows in-frame clones only, minus some. The sample lists around 300,000 clones; around 89% were seen once. CDR3 length: 16 amino acids. Trimming removed 4 bases at V and 0 bases at J, with 15 bases between. Per germline, CDR1 SGHTA and CDR2 FQGNSA. Sample: PBMCs or T cells enriched from blood (not recorded which). The gene calls are TRBV7-2 and TRBJ1-1; no clear D. The clonotype originates from an older woman in a cohort exposed to, infected with or recovered from COVID-19 (not recorded which). In nucleotides, the CDR3 is TGTGCCAGCAGCTCCCAACCTAGTAGATTGAACACTGAAGCTTTCTTT. It translates to CASSSQPSRLNTEAFF.